Reported below is one TCR beta chain. What it binds is not known. Assay used: immunoSEQ multiplex PCR; TCRdb lists only in-frame clones, some missing. The sample has about 45,000 clones, around 90% seen once. This specimen belongs to a study of OX40 agonist ivuxolimab in advanced cancers. Study-level results: The antigens recognized by the expanded peripheral T cells, that is their antigen specificity, were not determined.

The V gene's germline CDR1 is SGHVS and CDR2 FQNEAQ. The length of the CDR3 is 14 residues. V shed 2 bases and J shed 2 bases, with 7 bases lying between them. The receptor's source is an adult with an advanced solid tumor such as melanoma, head and neck, liver or kidney cancer. The source was CD4+ or CD8+ T cells sorted from blood, collected in a trial of the OX40 agonist ivuxolimab. The chain employs TRBV7-8 and TRBJ2-1; tentatively, D is TRBD2 (6 bases). As DNA, the CDR3 is TGTGCCAGCAGCTTAACGGGAGCCTACAATGAGCAGTTCTTC. Amino acids: CASSLTGAYNEQFF.